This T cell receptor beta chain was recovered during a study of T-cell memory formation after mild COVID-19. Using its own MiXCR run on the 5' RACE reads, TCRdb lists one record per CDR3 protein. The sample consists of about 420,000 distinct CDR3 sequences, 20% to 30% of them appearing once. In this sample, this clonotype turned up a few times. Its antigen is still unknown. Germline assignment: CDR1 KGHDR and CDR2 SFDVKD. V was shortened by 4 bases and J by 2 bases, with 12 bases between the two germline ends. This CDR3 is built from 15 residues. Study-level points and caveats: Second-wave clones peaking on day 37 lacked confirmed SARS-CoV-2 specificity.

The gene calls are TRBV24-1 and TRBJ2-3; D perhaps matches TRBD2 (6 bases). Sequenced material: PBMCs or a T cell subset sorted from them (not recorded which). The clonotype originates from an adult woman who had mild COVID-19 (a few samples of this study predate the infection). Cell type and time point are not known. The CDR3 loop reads CATSDQGTVTDTQYF. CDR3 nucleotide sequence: TGTGCCACCAGTGACCAAGGGACTGTCACAGATACGCAGTATTTT.